Here is one T cell receptor (beta chain) with its context. The antigen is undetermined. The data belong to a study of vaccination and CD4 T cells after COVID-19. Broader study findings: A nonsignificant median increase from about 20 to 38 SARS-CoV-2-reactive clonotypes was observed.

TCRdb re-called the PCR reads with MiXCR, one entry per CDR3 protein. The table lists roughly 14,000 distinct CDR3 sequences, roughly 65% of them singletons. The CDR3 length is 12 residues. The V gene's germline CDR1 is MNHEY and CDR2 SVGAGI. With 2 bases removed from V and 8 bases from J, the gap between germline ends came to 6 bases. The V gene is TRBV6-5, the J gene TRBJ1-4; D ambiguous. Specimen: CD4+ T cells from blood, collected after SARS-CoV-2 vaccination. The receptor comes from a human donor who had recovered from COVID-19. The DNA of the CDR3 is TGTGCCAGCAGTTACCCTGAAGAAAAACTGTTTTTT. Translating it yields CASSYPEEKLFF.